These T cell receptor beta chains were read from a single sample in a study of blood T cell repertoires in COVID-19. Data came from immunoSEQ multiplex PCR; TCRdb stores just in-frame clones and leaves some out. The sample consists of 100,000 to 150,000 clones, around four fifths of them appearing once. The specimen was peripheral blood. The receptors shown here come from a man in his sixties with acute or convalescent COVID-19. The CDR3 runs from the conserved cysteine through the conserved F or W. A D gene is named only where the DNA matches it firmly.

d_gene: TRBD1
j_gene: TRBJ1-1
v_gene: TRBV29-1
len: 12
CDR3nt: TGCAGCGTTCGACAGGGAGGCACTGAAGCTTTCTTT
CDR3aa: CSVRQGGTEAFF

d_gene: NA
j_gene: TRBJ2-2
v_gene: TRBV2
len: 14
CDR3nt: TGTGCCAGCAGGGGGCGGTACAACACCGGGGAGCTGTTTTTT
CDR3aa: CASRGRYNTGELFF

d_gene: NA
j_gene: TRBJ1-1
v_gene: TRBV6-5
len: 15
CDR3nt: TGTGCCAGCAGGTTCATGGGAGGCGGGGGCACTGAAGCTTTCTTT
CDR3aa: CASRFMGGGGTEAFF

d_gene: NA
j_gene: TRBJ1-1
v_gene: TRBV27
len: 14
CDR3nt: TGTGCCAGCCGACGATTAGAGGCGGACACTGAAGCTTTCTTT
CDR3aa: CASRRLEADTEAFF

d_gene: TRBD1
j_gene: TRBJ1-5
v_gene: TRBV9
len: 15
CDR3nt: TGTGCCAGCAGCGGGGACAGGGGGTACAATCAGCCCCAGCATTTT
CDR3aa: CASSGDRGYNQPQHF

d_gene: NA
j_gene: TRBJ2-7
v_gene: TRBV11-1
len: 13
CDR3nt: TGTGCCAGCAGCCGCACTACATCCTACGAGCAGTACTTC
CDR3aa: CASSRTTSYEQYF

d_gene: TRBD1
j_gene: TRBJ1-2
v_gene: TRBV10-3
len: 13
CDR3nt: TGTGCCATCAGCTACTCGACAGGGAAGGACTACACCTTC
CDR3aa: CAISYSTGKDYTF

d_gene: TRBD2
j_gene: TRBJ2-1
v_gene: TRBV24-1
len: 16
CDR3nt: TGTGCCACCAGTGATCTGACTAGCGGGAGAAGCAATGAGCAGTTCTTC
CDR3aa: CATSDLTSGRSNEQFF

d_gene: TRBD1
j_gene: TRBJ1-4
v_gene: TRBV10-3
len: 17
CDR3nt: TGTGCCATCAGTGATGGGGACAGGTTATCAACTAATGAAAAACTGTTTTTT
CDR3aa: CAISDGDRLSTNEKLFF

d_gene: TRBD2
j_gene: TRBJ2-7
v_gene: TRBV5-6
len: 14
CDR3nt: TGTGCCAGCAGCCCAACTAGCGGGAGATTCGAGCAGTACTTC
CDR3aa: CASSPTSGRFEQYF

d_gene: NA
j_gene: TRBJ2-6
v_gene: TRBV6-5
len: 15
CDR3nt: TGTGCCAGCAGTTCCTGGGGAGCTGGGGCCAACGTCCTGACTTTC
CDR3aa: CASSSWGAGANVLTF

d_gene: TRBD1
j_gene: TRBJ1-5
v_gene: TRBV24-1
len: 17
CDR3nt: TGTGCCACCAGTGATTTGCGTGGGACAGGGCCCGGTCAGCCCCAGCATTTT
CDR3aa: CATSDLRGTGPGQPQHF

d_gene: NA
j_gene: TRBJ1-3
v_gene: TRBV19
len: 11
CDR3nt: TGTGCCACCAAGGGAGGGATCACCATATATTTT
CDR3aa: CATKGGITIYF

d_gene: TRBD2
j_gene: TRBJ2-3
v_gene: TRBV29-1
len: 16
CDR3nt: TGCAGCGTTGGGACTAGCGGGAGGAGAGGCACAGATACGCAGTATTTT
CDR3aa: CSVGTSGRRGTDTQYF

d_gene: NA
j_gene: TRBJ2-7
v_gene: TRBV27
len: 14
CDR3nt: TGTGCCAGCAGTTTATCATACGGGAGCAACGAGCAGTACTTC
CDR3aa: CASSLSYGSNEQYF

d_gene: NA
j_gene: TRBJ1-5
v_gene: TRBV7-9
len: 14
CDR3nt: TGTGCCAGCAGCTTAGGAGGAGGGAATCAGCCCCAGCATTTT
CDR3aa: CASSLGGGNQPQHF

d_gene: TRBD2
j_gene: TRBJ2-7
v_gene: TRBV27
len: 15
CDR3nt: TGTGCCAGCAGTTTAGGGGCGGGGGGGCTCTACGAGCAGTACTTC
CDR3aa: CASSLGAGGLYEQYF